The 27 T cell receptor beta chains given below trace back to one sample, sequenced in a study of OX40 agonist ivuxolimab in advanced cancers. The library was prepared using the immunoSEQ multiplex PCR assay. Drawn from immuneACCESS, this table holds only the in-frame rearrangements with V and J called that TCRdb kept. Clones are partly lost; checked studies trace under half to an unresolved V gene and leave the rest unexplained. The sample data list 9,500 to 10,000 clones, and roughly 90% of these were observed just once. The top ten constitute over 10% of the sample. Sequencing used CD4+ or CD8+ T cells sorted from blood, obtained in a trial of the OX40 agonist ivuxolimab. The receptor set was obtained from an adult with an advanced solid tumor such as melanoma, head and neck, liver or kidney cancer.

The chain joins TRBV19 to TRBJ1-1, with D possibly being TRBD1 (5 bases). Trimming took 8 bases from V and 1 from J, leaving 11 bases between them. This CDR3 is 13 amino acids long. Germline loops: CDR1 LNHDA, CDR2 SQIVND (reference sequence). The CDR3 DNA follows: TGTGCCAGTCGGGGGGGGACGAACACTGAAGCTTTCTTT. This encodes CASRGGTNTEAFF.

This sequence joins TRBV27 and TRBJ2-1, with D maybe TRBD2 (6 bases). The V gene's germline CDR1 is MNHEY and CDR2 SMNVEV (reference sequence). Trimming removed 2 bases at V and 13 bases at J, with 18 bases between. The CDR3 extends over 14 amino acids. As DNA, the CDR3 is TGTGCCAGCAGTTTAGGTCTGGCGGGGCGGACCCAGTTCTTC. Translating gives CASSLGLAGRTQFF.

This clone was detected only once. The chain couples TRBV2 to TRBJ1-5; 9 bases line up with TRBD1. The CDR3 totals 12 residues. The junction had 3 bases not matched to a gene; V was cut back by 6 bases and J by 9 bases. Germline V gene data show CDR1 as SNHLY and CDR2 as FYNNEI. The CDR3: CASRTGGRPQHF. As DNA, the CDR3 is TGTGCCAGCAGGACAGGGGGAAGGCCCCAGCATTTT.

CDR3 DNA sequence: TGTGCCAGCACCAGGACCGGCAGAGGTCAAGAGACCCAGTACTTC. Protein: CASTRTGRGQETQYF. The chain combines TRBV6-5 with TRBJ2-5; D unclear. V lost 7 bases to trimming and J lost 2 bases, with 17 bases between them. In germline, CDR1 is MNHEY, CDR2 SVGAGI. CDR3 length: 15 amino acids.

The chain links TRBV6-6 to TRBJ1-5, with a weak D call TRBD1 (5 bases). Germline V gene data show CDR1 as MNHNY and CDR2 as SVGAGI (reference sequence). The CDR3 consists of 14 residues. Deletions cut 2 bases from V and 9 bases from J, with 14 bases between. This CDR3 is CASSYARGEGPQHF. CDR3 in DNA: TGTGCCAGCAGTTACGCGCGAGGGGAAGGGCCCCAGCATTTT.

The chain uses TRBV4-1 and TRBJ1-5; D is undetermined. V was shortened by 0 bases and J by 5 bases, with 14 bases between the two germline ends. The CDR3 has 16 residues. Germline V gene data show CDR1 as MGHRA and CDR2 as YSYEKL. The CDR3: CASSQDWAQDYQPQHF. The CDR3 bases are TGCGCCAGCAGCCAAGATTGGGCGCAGGACTATCAGCCCCAGCATTTT.

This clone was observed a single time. The CDR3 loop is CASSLEQAVTQYF. The CDR3 coding sequence is TGTGCCAGCAGCTTAGAACAGGCCGTGACCCAGTACTTC. The chain has TRBV7-9 and TRBJ2-5, with D possibly matching TRBD1 (5 bases). The CDR3 runs 13 residues. Germline CDR1 reads SEHNR; CDR2 reads FQNEAQ (reference sequence). The germline V and J ends were trimmed by 1 base and 7 bases, with 10 bases remaining between them.

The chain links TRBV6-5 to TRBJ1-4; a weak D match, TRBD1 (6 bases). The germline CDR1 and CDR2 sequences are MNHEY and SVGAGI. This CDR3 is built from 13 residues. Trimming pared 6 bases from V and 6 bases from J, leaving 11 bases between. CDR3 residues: CASRQGVDEKLFF. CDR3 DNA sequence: TGTGCCAGCAGACAGGGAGTTGATGAAAAACTGTTTTTT.

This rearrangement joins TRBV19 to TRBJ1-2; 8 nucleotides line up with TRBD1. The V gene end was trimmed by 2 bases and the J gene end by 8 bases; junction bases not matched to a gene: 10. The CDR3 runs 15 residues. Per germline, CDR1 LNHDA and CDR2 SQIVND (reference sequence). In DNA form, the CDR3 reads TGTGCCAGTAGTATATCCCTCCGGGCAGGGGGCGGCTACACCTTC. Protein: CASSISLRAGGGYTF.

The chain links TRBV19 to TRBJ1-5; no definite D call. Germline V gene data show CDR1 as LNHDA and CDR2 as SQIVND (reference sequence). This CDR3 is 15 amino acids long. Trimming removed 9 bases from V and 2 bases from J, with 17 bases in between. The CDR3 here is CASQPFGLGNQPQHF. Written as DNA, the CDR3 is TGTGCCAGCCAGCCTTTCGGGCTGGGCAATCAGCCCCAGCATTTT.

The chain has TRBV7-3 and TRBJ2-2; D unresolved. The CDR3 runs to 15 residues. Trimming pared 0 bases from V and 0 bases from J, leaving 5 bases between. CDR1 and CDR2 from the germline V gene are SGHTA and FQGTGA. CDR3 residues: CASSLTGTNTGELFF. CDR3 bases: TGTGCCAGCAGCTTAACAGGGACGAACACCGGGGAGCTGTTTTTT.

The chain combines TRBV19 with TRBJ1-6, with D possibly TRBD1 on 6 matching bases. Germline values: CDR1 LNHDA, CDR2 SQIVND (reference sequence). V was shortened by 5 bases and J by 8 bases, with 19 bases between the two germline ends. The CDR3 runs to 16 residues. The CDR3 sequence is CASSDSLTGGHSPLHF. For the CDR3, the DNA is TGTGCCAGTAGTGACTCCTTGACAGGAGGACATTCACCCCTCCACTTT.

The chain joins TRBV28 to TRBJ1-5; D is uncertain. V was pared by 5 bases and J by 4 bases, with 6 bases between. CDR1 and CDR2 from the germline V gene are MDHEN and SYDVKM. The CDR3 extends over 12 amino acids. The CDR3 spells CASSPPNQPQHF. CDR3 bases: TGTGCCAGCAGTCCCCCTAATCAGCCCCAGCATTTT.

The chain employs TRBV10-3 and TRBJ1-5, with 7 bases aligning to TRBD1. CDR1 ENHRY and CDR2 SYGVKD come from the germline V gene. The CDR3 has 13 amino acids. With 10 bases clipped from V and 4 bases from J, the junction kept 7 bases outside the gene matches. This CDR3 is CATQGGSNQPQHF. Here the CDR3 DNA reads TGTGCCACTCAGGGGGGGAGTAATCAGCCCCAGCATTTT.

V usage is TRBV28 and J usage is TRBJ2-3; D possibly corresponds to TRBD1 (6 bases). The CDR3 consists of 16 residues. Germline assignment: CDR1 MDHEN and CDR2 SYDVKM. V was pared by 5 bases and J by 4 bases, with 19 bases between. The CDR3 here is CASSQMAGGGSDTQYF. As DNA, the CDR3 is TGTGCCAGCAGTCAGATGGCTGGGGGCGGATCAGATACGCAGTATTTT.

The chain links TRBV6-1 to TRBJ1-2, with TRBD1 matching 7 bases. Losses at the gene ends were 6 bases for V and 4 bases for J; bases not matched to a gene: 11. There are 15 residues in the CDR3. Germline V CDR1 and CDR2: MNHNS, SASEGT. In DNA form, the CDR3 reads TGTGCCAGCAGCACTACAGGGGCATGGAGCTATGGCTACACCTTC. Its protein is CASSTTGAWSYGYTF.

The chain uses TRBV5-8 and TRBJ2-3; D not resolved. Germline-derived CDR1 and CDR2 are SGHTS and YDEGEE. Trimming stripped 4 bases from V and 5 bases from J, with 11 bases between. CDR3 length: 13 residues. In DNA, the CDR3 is TGTGCCAGCAGCACGCCCCCCGTAGATACGCAGTATTTT. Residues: CASSTPPVDTQYF.

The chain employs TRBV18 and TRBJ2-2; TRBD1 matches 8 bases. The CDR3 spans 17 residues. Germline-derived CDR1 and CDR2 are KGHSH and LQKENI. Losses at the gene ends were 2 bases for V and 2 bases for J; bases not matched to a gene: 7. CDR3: CASSPSSQGANTGELFF. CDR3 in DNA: TGTGCCAGCTCACCATCCTCCCAGGGGGCTAACACCGGGGAGCTGTTTTTT.

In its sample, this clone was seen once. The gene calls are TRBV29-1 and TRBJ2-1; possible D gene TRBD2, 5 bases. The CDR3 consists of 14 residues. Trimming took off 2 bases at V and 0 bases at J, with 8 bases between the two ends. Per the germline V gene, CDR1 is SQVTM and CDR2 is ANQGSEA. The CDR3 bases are TGCAGCGTTGAATACGCGGGCTCCTACAATGAGCAGTTCTTC. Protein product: CSVEYAGSYNEQFF.

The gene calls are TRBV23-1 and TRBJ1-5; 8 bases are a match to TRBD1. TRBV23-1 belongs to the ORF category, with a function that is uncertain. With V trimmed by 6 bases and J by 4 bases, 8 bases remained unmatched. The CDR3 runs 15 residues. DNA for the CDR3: TGCGCCAGCAGACGACAAGGACAGGGAAATCAGCCCCAGCATTTT. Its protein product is CASRRQGQGNQPQHF.

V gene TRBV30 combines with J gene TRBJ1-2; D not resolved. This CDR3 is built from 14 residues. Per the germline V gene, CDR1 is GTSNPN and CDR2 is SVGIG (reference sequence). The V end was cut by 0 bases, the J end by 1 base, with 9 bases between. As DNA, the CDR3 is TGTGCCTGGAGTGTCCCGGGAATTAACTATGGCTACACCTTC. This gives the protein CAWSVPGINYGYTF.

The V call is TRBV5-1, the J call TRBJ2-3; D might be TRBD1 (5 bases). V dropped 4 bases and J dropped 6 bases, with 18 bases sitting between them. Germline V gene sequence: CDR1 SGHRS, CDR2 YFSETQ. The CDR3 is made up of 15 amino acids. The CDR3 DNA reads TGCGCCAGCAGCCAAATCACAGGCGGCCTTGATACGCAGTATTTT. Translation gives CASSQITGGLDTQYF.

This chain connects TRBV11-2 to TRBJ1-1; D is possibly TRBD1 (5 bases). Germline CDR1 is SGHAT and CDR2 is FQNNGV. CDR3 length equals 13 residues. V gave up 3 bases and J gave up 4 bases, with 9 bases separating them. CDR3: CASSFQGGTEAFF. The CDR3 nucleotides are TGTGCCAGCAGCTTTCAGGGTGGCACTGAAGCTTTCTTT.

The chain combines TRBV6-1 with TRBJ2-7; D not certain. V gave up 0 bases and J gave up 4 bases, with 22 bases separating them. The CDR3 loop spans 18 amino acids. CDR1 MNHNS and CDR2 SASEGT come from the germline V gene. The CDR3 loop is CASSEATAASGWPYEQYF. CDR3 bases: TGTGCCAGCAGTGAAGCGACGGCAGCCAGTGGATGGCCATACGAGCAGTACTTC.

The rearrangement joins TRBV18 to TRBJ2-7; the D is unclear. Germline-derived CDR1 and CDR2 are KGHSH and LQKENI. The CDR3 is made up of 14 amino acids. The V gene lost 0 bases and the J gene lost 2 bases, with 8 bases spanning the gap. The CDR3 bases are TGTGCCAGCTCACCACCTGTAAACCCCTACGAGCAGTACTTC. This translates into CASSPPVNPYEQYF. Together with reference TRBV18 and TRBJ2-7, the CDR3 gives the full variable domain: NAGVMQNPRHLVRRRGQEARLRCSPMKGHSHVYWYRQLPEEGLKFMVYLQKENIIDESGMPKERFSAEFPKEGPSILRIQQVVRGDSAAYFCASSPPVNPYEQYFGPGTRLTVT.

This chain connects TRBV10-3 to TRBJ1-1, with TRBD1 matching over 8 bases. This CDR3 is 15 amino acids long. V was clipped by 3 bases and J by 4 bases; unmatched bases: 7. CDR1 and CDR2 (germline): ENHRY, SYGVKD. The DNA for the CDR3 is TGTGCCATCAGTGACCCCCGGACAGGGCCCACTGAAGCTTTCTTT. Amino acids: CAISDPRTGPTEAFF.

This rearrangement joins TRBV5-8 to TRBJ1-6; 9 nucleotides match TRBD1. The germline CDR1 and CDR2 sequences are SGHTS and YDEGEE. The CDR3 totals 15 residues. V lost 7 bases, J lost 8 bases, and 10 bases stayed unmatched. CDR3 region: CASGGQGKSYSPLHF. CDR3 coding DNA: TGTGCCAGCGGAGGACAGGGGAAAAGTTATTCACCCCTCCACTTT.